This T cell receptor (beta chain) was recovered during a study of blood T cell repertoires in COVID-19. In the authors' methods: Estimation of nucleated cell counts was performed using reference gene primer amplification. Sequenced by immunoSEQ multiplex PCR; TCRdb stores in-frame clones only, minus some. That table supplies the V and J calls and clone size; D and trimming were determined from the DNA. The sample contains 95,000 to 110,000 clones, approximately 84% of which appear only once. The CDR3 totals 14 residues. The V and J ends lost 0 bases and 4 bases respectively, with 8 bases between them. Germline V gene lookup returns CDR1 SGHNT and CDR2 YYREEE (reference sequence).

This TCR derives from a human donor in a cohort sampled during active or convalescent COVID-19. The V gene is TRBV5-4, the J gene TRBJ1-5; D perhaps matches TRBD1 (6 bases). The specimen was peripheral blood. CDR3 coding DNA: TGTGCCAGCAGCTTGGGACAGGAGAATCAGCCCCAGCATTTT. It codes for CASSLGQENQPQHF.